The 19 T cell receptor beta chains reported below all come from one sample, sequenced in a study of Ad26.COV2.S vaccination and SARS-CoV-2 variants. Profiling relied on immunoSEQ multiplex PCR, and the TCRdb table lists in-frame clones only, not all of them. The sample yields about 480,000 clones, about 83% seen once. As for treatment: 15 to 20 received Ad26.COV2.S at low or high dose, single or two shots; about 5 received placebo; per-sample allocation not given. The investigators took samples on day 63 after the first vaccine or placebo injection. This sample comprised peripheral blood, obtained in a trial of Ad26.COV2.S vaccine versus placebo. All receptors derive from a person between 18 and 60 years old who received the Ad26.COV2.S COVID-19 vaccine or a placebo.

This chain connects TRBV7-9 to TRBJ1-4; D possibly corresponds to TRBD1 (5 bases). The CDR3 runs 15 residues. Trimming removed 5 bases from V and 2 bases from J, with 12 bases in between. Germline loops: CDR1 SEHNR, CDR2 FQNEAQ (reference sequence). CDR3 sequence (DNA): TGTGCCAGCAGCCCATCCGGGGCTACTAATGAAAAACTGTTTTTT. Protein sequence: CASSPSGATNEKLFF.

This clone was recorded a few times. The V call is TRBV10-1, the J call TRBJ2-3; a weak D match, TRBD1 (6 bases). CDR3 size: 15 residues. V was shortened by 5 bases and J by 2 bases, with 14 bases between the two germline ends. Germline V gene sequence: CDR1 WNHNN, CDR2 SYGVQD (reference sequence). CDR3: CASSFRTDFTDTQYF. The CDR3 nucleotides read TGCGCCAGCAGTTTCAGGACAGACTTCACAGATACGCAGTATTTT.

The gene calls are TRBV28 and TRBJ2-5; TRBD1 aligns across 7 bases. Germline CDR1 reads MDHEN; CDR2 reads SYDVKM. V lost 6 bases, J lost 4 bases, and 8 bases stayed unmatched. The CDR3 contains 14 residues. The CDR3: CASSLDRVPETQYF. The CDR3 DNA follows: TGTGCCAGCAGCCTAGACAGGGTACCAGAGACCCAGTACTTC.

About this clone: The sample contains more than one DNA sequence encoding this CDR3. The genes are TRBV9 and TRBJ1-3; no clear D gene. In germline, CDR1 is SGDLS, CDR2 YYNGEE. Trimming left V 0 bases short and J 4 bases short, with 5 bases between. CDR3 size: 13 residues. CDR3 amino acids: CASSVAVGNTIYF. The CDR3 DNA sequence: TGTGCCAGCAGCGTAGCAGTCGGAAACACCATATATTTT.

The CDR3 is CASRGQGNKAGELFF. Here the CDR3 DNA reads TGTGCCAGCAGGGGACAGGGAAATAAGGCCGGGGAGCTGTTTTTT. J is TRBJ2-2 and V is TRBV28, with 9 positions matching TRBD1. CDR3 size: 15 residues. Germline CDR1 and CDR2: MDHEN and SYDVKM. With 6 bases clipped from V and 6 bases from J, the junction kept 8 bases outside the gene matches.

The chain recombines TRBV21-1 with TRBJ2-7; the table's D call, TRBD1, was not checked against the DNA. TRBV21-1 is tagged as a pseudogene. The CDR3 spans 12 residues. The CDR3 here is CANRTAPYEQYF. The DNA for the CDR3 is TGTGCCAACCGGACAGCTCCCTACGAGCAGTACTTC.

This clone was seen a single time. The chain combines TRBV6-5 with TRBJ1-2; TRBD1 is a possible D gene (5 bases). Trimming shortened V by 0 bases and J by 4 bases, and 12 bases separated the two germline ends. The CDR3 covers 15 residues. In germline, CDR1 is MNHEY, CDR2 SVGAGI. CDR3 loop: CASSYSRGSLYGYTF. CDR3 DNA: TGTGCCAGCAGTTACTCGAGGGGCTCCCTCTATGGCTACACCTTC.

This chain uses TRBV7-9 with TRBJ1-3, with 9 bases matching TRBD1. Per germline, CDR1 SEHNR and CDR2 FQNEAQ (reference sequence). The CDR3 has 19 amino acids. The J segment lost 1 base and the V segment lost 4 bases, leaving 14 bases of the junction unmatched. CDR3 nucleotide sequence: TGTGCCAGCAGCTATTCTACCCCTGACAGGGGGATTTCTGGAAACACCATATATTTT. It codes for CASSYSTPDRGISGNTIYF.

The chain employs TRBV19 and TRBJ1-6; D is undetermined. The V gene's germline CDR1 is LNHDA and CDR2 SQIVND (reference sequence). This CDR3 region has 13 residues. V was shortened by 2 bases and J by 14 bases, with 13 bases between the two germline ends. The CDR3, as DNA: TGTGCCAGTAGTATAACGGCTTCCGGGTCCCTCCACTTT. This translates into CASSITASGSLHF.

In nucleotides, the CDR3 is TGTGCCAGCAGCCAGAGCGGGAGTAACTTGTACAATGAGCAGTTCTTC. This sequence encodes CASSQSGSNLYNEQFF. V gene TRBV28 combines with J gene TRBJ2-1; 8 positions agree with TRBD2. The CDR3 has 16 residues. Germline CDR1 MDHEN, CDR2 SYDVKM. Unmatched junction bases numbered 11, after V lost 6 bases and J lost 4 bases.

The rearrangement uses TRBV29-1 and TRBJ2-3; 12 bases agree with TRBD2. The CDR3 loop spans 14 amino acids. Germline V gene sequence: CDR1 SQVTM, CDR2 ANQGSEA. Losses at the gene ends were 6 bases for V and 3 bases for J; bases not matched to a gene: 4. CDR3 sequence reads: CSVTSGSITDTQYF. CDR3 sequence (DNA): TGCAGCGTGACTAGCGGGAGTATTACAGATACGCAGTATTTT.

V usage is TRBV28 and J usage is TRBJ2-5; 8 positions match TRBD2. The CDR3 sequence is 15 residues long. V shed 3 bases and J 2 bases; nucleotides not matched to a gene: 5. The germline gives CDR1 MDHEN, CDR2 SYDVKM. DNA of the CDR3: TGTGCCAGCAGTTTTTCCCGGGGGGGACAAGAGACCCAGTACTTC. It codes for CASSFSRGGQETQYF.

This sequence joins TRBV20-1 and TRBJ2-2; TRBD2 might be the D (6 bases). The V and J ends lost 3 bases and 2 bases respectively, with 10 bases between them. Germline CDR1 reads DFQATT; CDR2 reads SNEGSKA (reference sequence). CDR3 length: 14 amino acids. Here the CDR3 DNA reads TGCAGTGCTAGTAGGGGACTTAACACCGGGGAGCTGTTTTTT. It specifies CSASRGLNTGELFF.

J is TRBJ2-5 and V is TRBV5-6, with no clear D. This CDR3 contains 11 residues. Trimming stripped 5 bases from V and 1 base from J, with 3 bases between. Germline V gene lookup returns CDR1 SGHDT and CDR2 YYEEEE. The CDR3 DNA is TGTGCCAGCAGTCGCCAAGAGACCCAGTACTTC. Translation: CASSRQETQYF.

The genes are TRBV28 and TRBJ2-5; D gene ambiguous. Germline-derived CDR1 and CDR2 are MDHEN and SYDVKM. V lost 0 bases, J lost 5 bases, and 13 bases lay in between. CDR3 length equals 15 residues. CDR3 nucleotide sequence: TGTGCCAGCAGTTTATGGTCAGGTCTTCCGGAGACCCAGTACTTC. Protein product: CASSLWSGLPETQYF.

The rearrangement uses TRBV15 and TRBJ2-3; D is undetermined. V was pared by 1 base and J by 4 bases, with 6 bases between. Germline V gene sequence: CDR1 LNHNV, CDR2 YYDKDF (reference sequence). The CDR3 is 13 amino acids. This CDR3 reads CATSRGVADTQYF. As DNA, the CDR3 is TGTGCCACCAGCAGAGGAGTAGCAGATACGCAGTATTTT.

The CDR3 loop is CASKNPGTGDSGELFF. CDR3 coding DNA: TGTGCCAGCAAAAACCCCGGGACAGGGGATTCCGGGGAGCTGTTTTTT. The rearrangement links TRBV2 to TRBJ2-2; 10 positions agree with TRBD1. This CDR3 is 16 amino acids long. The V segment lost 7 bases and the J segment 6 bases; nucleotides outside the gene matches: 11. Germline CDR1 reads SNHLY; CDR2 reads FYNNEI.

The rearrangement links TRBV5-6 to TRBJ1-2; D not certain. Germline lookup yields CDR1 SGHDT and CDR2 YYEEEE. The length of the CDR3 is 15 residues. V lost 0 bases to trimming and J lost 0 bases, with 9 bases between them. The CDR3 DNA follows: TGTGCCAGCAGCTTGGGGCAGCAGACTAACTATGGCTACACCTTC. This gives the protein CASSLGQQTNYGYTF.

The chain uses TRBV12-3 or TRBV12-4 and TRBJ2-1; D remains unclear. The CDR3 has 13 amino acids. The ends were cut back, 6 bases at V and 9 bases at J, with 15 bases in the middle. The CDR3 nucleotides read TGTGCCAGCAGCCCGCGTACTGGTGGTGAGCAGTTCTTC. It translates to CASSPRTGGEQFF.